Below, one T cell receptor beta chain is given with its context. Its antigen remains unknown. The CDR3 loop spans 16 amino acids. Germline assignment: CDR1 SQVTM and CDR2 ANQGSEA. This record belongs to a study of CXCR3-negative and CXCR3-positive naive CD8 T cells. Overall study context: There were 120 million to 150 million TRB reads altogether, and each library had about 1.5 +/- 0.3 million of them.

Study-wide results and caveats: A higher hydrophobicity marked the TRB CDR3s of CXCR3-positive naive cells versus CXCR3-negative naive cells.

TRB cDNA was prepared as libraries by UMI-labeled 5' RACE. TCRdb derives one entry per CDR3 protein from the 5' RACE reads, leaving out DNA. In all, the sample yields 120,000 to 150,000 distinct CDR3 sequences. Sequencing was performed on naive CXCR3+ CD8+ T cells from blood. Specified subset: CD45RO-CCR7+CD27+CD95- naive CD8+ T cells expressing CXCR3 (TNR3+). The TCR was taken from a human donor in good health. Some clones in this sample may be carry-over from other donors' samples. The genes are TRBV29-1 and TRBJ2-5; the D gene TCRdb calls, TRBD1, cannot be checked with no DNA. This CDR3 is CSVENLRDSIQETQYF.